This T cell receptor (beta chain) came from a study of shared clonotypes between healthy human individuals (dated by TCRdb to the early 2020s). With regard to the full study: A couple of women and a few men aged 18 to 49 years were included in the cohort. Different laboratories and diverse techniques were used to prepare libraries and sequence TCR repertoires, to increase sequencing depth and limit assay-specific biases. Between about 0.9 and 8.9 billion PBMCs per donor were obtained by leukapheresis. Blood TCR repertoires of several healthy adults were deeply sequenced to estimate repertoire size and the extent of clonotype sharing between individuals. Per donor, three plates each were used for CD4 naive and CD4 memory, two for CD8 naive, and one for CD8 memory. Points the paper makes about the study in general: Because the study included a small number of donors, the genetic and exposure-history diversity represented was limited. Compared with non-shared clonotypes, the clonotypes found in all four sorted-subset donors had higher generation probabilities. Across a few donors, around 5.4% of naive CD4, roughly 3.4% of naive CD8, about 2.3% of memory CD4, and 0.4% to 0.45% of memory CD8 clonotypes were shared. Incomplete sequencing was indicated by rarefaction of sorted-subset datasets, despite the large sequencing depth. Based on pairwise subsampling, the degree of clonotype sharing among donors was expected to be affected by sequencing depth. Sampling was restricted to blood, and TCR repertoires in tissue are likely to differ from TCR repertoires in blood. Naive subsets generally had larger estimated clonotype richness than memory subsets.

Using the deep immunoSEQ assay, multiplex PCR amplified TCR CDR3 regions from genomic DNA. Extracted genomic DNA from each cell subset was spread evenly across all wells of several immunoSEQ 96-well plates, with each plate serving as a replicate. Each replicate PCR for sorted subsets received about 210 ng genomic DNA, equal to roughly 30,000 T cell genomes. The purified libraries were quantified using a Qubit 3.0 fluorometer, sized with a Bioanalyzer 2100, and then quantified again using the KAPA Library Quantification kit. A separate single-read 150-cycle Illumina NextSeq 550 flow cell was used to sequence each immunoSEQ 96-well plate. The source study handled its data this way. Because the immunoSEQ output held only junctional sequences and lacked quality scores, the filtering could not match the filtering applied to full-length reads. To assign V/J genes and CDR3, sequences were annotated using PyIR, a Python wrapper for IgBLAST v1.9, with IMGT germline references. Reads with weak V/J assignments (E-value above 1e-6), missing CDR3, stop codons, out-of-frame junctions, or ambiguous translated residues were removed. V3J clonotypes were defined as sequences sharing an identical inferred V gene, J gene, and CDR3 amino acid sequence. Percentage overlap between repertoires was computed as shared unique clonotypes divided by the size of the smaller repertoire. Three approaches were used to assess repertoire richness: RTK rarefaction, the Chao1 estimator, and Recon v2.1 estimates of unobserved clonotypes. Generation probabilities for all TCRbeta clonotypes obtained by the gDNA method from several donors were computed using OLGA. The table was pulled from immuneACCESS by TCRdb, which kept in-frame rearrangements only. Such tables lose some clones; where checked, under half of the loss comes from unresolved V genes, and the rest has no known cause. V and J calls and clone size are as listed in that table; D and trimming were resolved from the DNA. The table for this sample lists roughly 2.5 million clones; just over 90% of them were counted only once. The ten largest make up about 0.13% of the sample.

The donors were healthy, HIV-negative adults who had no recently reported acute infections or vaccinations. Only Caucasian adults living in Nashville, Tennessee, USA were represented among the donors. Magnetic negative selection was used to enrich CD4+ T cells, after which naive cells were positively selected on CD45RA and the negative fraction became the memory subset. Blood was collected by leukapheresis, and PBMCs were isolated by Ficoll-Histopaque density gradient centrifugation and then cryopreserved in liquid nitrogen vapor phase. Analytical flow cytometry was used to check the purity and quantity of every magnetically sorted T cell population. Genomic DNA was isolated from every sorted fraction and measured by UV absorbance on a Nanodrop 2000c. For this clone: Its specific antigen is unknown. Nothing much larger sits one base from this clone, and base qualities are not available.

The material sequenced was naive CD4+ T cells sorted from blood. The cell subset or site label on this specimen signifies: CD45RA+ positively selected. The TCR comes from a man aged 18 to 30 in good health.

The CDR3 has the sequence CASSVAWGRDEQFF. The DNA reads as follows: TGTGCCAGCAGCGTAGCGTGGGGCCGGGATGAGCAGTTCTTC. The V and J genes are TRBV9 and TRBJ2-1; a weak D assignment points to TRBD1 (5 bases agree). The germline V gene specifies SGDLS as CDR1 and YYNGEE as CDR2. V is reduced by 0 bases and J by 8 bases, leaving a spacing of 12 bases between them. The CDR3, cysteine through phenylalanine, is 14 amino acids long. The only DNA kept is the CDR3, 42 bases in frame from the first base.